The T cell receptor beta chain described here comes from a study of cytomegalovirus exposure and HLA in healthy donors. Clones were read by immunoSEQ multiplex PCR, and TCRdb kept only the in-frame ones, dropping some. The table shows fewer than 200,000 clones, with approximately 86% occurring only once. In the case of this clone: The target antigen is unknown.

Study outcomes and limitations: According to the study, roughly 180 TCR beta chains were cytomegalovirus-associated. Some public TCRs appeared in many individuals, while most sequences were rare. That first-cohort TCR clusters tended to co-occur in the 90 to 150 validation repertoires was found in a later analysis.

The sequence came from a young woman in good health and CMV-seronegative. Material for sequencing was PBMCs.

The CDR3 here is CASTILAGGLHNEQFF. In DNA, the CDR3 is TGTGCCAGCACCATCCTAGCGGGGGGGCTTCACAATGAGCAGTTCTTC. The chain joins TRBV7-6 to TRBJ2-1; TRBD2 agrees at 12 bases. V lost 7 bases and J lost 5; bases outside the gene matches: 9. Germline assignment: CDR1 SGHVS and CDR2 FNYEAQ. The CDR3 runs to 16 residues.